This is a list of T cell receptor beta chains from one sample in a study of control samples from healthy donors and cancer patients. Data came from immunoSEQ multiplex PCR; TCRdb stores just in-frame clones and leaves some out. The table records some 71,000 clones, approximately 90% of them present only once. Source material: PBMCs. The source is a woman between 50 and 59 years old with colorectal cancer. CDR3s include the opening cysteine and the closing phenylalanine or tryptophan. Fields, in order: V gene, CDR3 length, clone size, D gene, J gene, CDR3 protein, CDR3 DNA. A D gene is named only where the DNA matches it firmly. Size is omitted from some rows. Given values are once, few, many or a class for expanded clones.

V: TRBV3-1/TRBV3-2; length: 16; size: -; D: -; J: TRBJ1-3; CDR3: CASSHHGQLSGNTIYF; DNA: TGTGCCAGCAGCCATCACGGACAACTCTCTGGAAACACCATATATTTT
V: TRBV13; length: 14; size: -; D: -; J: TRBJ2-7; CDR3: CASSQTRGESEQYF; DNA: TGTGCCAGCAGCCAAACTCGTGGGGAGTCCGAGCAGTACTTC
V: TRBV6-6; length: 14; size: -; D: -; J: TRBJ2-2; CDR3: CASTPVRSTGELFF; DNA: TGTGCCAGCACCCCGGTCCGGAGCACCGGGGAGCTGTTTTTT
V: TRBV28; length: 16; size: -; D: -; J: TRBJ1-4; CDR3: CASSSGNGVTNEKLFF; DNA: TGTGCCAGCAGTTCGGGGAATGGGGTAACTAATGAAAAACTGTTTTTT
V: TRBV28; length: 15; size: -; D: -; J: TRBJ2-4; CDR3: CASSIQDGSYNIQYF; DNA: TGTGCCAGCAGTATACAGGACGGAAGTTATAACATTCAGTACTTC
V: TRBV15; length: 15; size: -; D: -; J: TRBJ2-2; CDR3: CATSRDAGPAGELFF; DNA: TGTGCCACCAGCAGAGATGCGGGGCCGGCCGGGGAGCTGTTTTTT
V: TRBV19; length: 14; size: -; D: -; J: TRBJ2-1; CDR3: CASSRTQVVNEQFF; DNA: TGTGCCAGTAGCCGGACTCAAGTTGTCAATGAGCAGTTCTTC
V: TRBV5-1; length: 13; size: -; D: -; J: TRBJ1-1; CDR3: CASRGALDTEAFF; DNA: TGCGCCAGCAGGGGGGCCCTGGACACTGAAGCTTTCTTT
V: TRBV28; length: 15; size: -; D: TRBD1; J: TRBJ1-1; CDR3: CASSLFQGTGTEAFF; DNA: TGTGCCAGCAGTTTATTCCAAGGGACAGGCACTGAAGCTTTCTTT
V: TRBV5-4; length: 15; size: -; D: -; J: TRBJ1-1; CDR3: CASRSKGQENTEAFF; DNA: TGTGCCAGCAGATCTAAAGGTCAGGAGAACACTGAAGCTTTCTTT
V: TRBV11-2; length: 17; size: -; D: TRBD1; J: TRBJ2-7; CDR3: CASRRGARDSFSYEQYF; DNA: TGTGCCAGCAGACGTGGTGCCCGGGACAGTTTCTCCTACGAGCAGTACTTC
V: TRBV5-1; length: 16; size: -; D: -; J: TRBJ2-1; CDR3: CASSGQQGASANEQFF; DNA: TGCGCCAGCAGCGGACAGCAAGGGGCCTCGGCGAATGAGCAGTTCTTC
V: TRBV5-1; length: 15; size: -; D: -; J: TRBJ1-3; CDR3: CASSSGESSGNTIYF; DNA: TGCGCCAGCAGCTCTGGGGAGAGCTCTGGAAACACCATATATTTT
V: TRBV7-2; length: 15; size: -; D: TRBD2; J: TRBJ2-5; CDR3: CASSHGLAGKETQYF; DNA: TGTGCCAGCAGCCACGGACTAGCGGGTAAAGAGACCCAGTACTTC
V: TRBV28; length: 16; size: once; D: TRBD2; J: TRBJ2-1; CDR3: CASSTPGLAGRNEQFF; DNA: TGTGCCAGCAGTACACCGGGACTAGCAGGCCGCAATGAGCAGTTCTTC
V: TRBV27; length: 12; size: -; D: TRBD1; J: TRBJ1-2; CDR3: CASSDRGDGYTF; DNA: TGTGCCAGCAGTGACAGGGGTGATGGCTACACCTTC
V: TRBV11-1; length: 15; size: -; D: -; J: TRBJ2-3; CDR3: CASSPESKAGDTQYF; DNA: TGTGCCAGCAGCCCCGAGTCCAAAGCGGGAGATACGCAGTATTTT
V: TRBV4-1; length: 14; size: -; D: -; J: TRBJ2-5; CDR3: CASSQTVNQETQYF; DNA: TGCGCCAGCAGCCAAACAGTGAACCAAGAGACCCAGTACTTC
V: TRBV3-1/TRBV3-2; length: 15; size: -; D: -; J: TRBJ2-1; CDR3: CASSRAWGPGNEQFF; DNA: TGTGCCAGCAGCCGTGCCTGGGGGCCAGGCAATGAGCAGTTCTTC
V: TRBV24-1; length: 14; size: -; D: -; J: TRBJ2-3; CDR3: CATSSSGIADTQYF; DNA: TGTGCCACCAGTTCGTCGGGTATCGCAGATACGCAGTATTTT
V: TRBV14; length: 14; size: once; D: -; J: TRBJ2-1; CDR3: CASSPQLAGNEQFF; DNA: TGTGCCAGCAGCCCGCAACTAGCCGGGAATGAGCAGTTCTTC
V: TRBV7-3; length: 15; size: -; D: -; J: TRBJ2-1; CDR3: CASSLYRDPYNEQFF; DNA: TGTGCCAGCAGCTTATACAGGGATCCCTACAATGAGCAGTTCTTC
V: TRBV7-8; length: 19; size: -; D: TRBD2; J: TRBJ2-1; CDR3: CASSPEGRTSGGAFNEQFF; DNA: TGTGCCAGCAGCCCCGAGGGCCGCACTAGCGGGGGGGCCTTCAATGAGCAGTTCTTC
V: TRBV27; length: 17; size: -; D: -; J: TRBJ2-5; CDR3: CASSPRVGNRVGETQYF; DNA: TGTGCCAGCAGCCCCCGTGTCGGCAACCGGGTAGGAGAGACCCAGTACTTC
V: TRBV5-1; length: 13; size: -; D: -; J: TRBJ2-1; CDR3: CASSLAIGEEQFF; DNA: TGCGCCAGCAGCTTGGCCATAGGTGAAGAGCAGTTCTTC
V: TRBV5-1; length: 16; size: -; D: TRBD2; J: TRBJ2-1; CDR3: CASSLASGGWYNEQFF; DNA: TGCGCCAGCAGCTTGGCTAGCGGGGGATGGTACAATGAGCAGTTCTTC
V: TRBV28; length: 14; size: -; D: -; J: TRBJ1-1; CDR3: CASSLREGWAEAFF; DNA: TGTGCCAGCAGCCTTAGGGAGGGTTGGGCTGAAGCTTTCTTT
V: TRBV6-5; length: 14; size: -; D: -; J: TRBJ1-1; CDR3: CASTYGGENTEAFF; DNA: TGTGCCAGCACCTACGGGGGTGAGAACACTGAAGCTTTCTTT
V: TRBV2; length: 17; size: -; D: -; J: TRBJ1-3; CDR3: CAVLGALRASPGNTIYF; DNA: TGTGCCGTACTAGGGGCCTTGCGAGCCAGCCCTGGAAACACCATATATTTT
V: TRBV7-2; length: 14; size: once; D: -; J: TRBJ2-7; CDR3: CASSQFTGRYEQYF; DNA: TGTGCCAGCAGCCAGTTTACAGGGCGCTACGAGCAGTACTTC
V: TRBV7-6; length: 14; size: -; D: TRBD2; J: TRBJ2-1; CDR3: CASSLLAGESEQFF; DNA: TGTGCCAGCAGCTTACTAGCGGGAGAGAGTGAGCAGTTCTTC
V: TRBV6-5; length: 13; size: -; D: TRBD1; J: TRBJ1-2; CDR3: CASSFEGAGGYTF; DNA: TGTGCCAGCAGTTTTGAGGGGGCCGGCGGCTACACCTTC
V: TRBV7-9; length: 13; size: -; D: -; J: TRBJ1-2; CDR3: CASSFEGGYGYTF; DNA: TGTGCCAGCAGCTTCGAGGGGGGCTATGGCTACACCTTC
V: TRBV15; length: 16; size: once; D: TRBD1; J: TRBJ1-3; CDR3: CATSRWSGGQRNTIYF; DNA: TGTGCCACCAGCAGATGGTCAGGGGGGCAGAGAAACACCATATATTTT
V: TRBV5-4; length: 16; size: -; D: TRBD1; J: TRBJ1-2; CDR3: CASSLPDRGQDYGYTF; DNA: TGTGCCAGCAGCTTGCCGGACAGGGGGCAAGACTATGGCTACACCTTC
V: TRBV5-1; length: 15; size: -; D: -; J: TRBJ2-2; CDR3: CASSLDVGNTGELFF; DNA: TGCGCCAGCAGCTTGGACGTTGGCAATACCGGGGAGCTGTTTTTT
V: TRBV29-1; length: 13; size: -; D: -; J: TRBJ2-1; CDR3: CSVAGANKGEQFF; DNA: TGCAGCGTTGCAGGGGCTAATAAGGGTGAGCAGTTCTTC
V: TRBV29-1; length: 11; size: -; D: TRBD1; J: TRBJ1-2; CDR3: CSGRDSYGYTF; DNA: TGCAGCGGCCGGGACAGCTATGGCTACACCTTC